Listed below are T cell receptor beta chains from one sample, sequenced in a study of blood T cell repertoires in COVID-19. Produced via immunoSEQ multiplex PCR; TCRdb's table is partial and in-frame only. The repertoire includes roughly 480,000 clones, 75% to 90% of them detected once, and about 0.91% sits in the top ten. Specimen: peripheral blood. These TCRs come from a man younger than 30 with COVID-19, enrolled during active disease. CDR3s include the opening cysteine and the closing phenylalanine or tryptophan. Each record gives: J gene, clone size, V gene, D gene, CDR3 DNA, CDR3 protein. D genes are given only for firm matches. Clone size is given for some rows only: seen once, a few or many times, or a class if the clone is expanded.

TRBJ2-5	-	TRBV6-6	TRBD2	TGTGCCAGCGAAACTAGCGGAGTTAAGACCCAGTACTTC	CASETSGVKTQYF
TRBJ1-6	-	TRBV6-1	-	TGTGCCAGCAGTGAATCAGGCCTGGATAATTCACCCCTCCACTTT	CASSESGLDNSPLHF
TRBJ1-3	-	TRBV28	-	TGTGCCAGCAGCACCTCCCCGAGGAGAAACACCATATATTTT	CASSTSPRRNTIYF
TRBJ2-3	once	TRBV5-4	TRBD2	TGTGCCAGCGGAATTAGCGGGGGGGCCGGGAATACGCAGTATTTT	CASGISGGAGNTQYF
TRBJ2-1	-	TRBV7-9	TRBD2	TGTGCCAGCAGCCCGGGACTAGCGGGAGCGCAGGAATGGAATGAGCAGTTCTTC	CASSPGLAGAQEWNEQFF
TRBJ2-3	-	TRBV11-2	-	TGTGCCAGCAGCTTAGAGGGCAGGGACACAGATACGCAGTATTTT	CASSLEGRDTDTQYF
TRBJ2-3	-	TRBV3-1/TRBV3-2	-	TGTGCCAGCAGCCCAACGGGTAGTATCGCGGATACGCAGTATTTT	CASSPTGSIADTQYF
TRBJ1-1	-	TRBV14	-	TGTGCCAGCAGTCATGTGGTTGAGTCGACTGAAGCTTTCTTT	CASSHVVESTEAFF
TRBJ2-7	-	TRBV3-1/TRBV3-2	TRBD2	TGTGCCAGCAGCCGATCAAGTCTAGCGGGGGATCGATACGAGCAGTACTTC	CASSRSSLAGDRYEQYF
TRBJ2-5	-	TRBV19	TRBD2	TGTGCCAGTAGCTCTAGCGGGAGGTGGGAGACCCAGTACTTC	CASSSSGRWETQYF
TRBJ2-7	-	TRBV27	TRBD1	TGTGCCAGCAGGGGGGACAGCCCGGCCTACGAGCAGTACTTC	CASRGDSPAYEQYF
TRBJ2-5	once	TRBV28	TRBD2	TGTGCCAGCAAGCTAGCGGGAGGTCGGGAGACCCAGTACTTC	CASKLAGGRETQYF
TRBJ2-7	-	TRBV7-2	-	TGTGCCAGCAGATCCCCGGGTCTTCGGGAGCAGTACTTC	CASRSPGLREQYF
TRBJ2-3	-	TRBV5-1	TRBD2	TGCGCCAGCAGCCTCCAGCGGGAGGTCAGCACAGATACGCAGTATTTT	CASSLQREVSTDTQYF
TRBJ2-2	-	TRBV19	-	TGTGCCAGTAGTATGGGTCCTGGGGGGGGGCCCCCCGGGGAGCTGTTTTTT	CASSMGPGGGPPGELFF
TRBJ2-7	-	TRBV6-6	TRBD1	TGTGCCAGCAGTTCAACCGGGACAGTCTACGAGCAGTACTTC	CASSSTGTVYEQYF
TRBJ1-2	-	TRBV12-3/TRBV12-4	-	TGTGCCAGCAGTCCACAGGAGAACTATGGCTACACCTTC	CASSPQENYGYTF
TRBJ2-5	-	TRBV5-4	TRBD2	TGTGCCAGCAGCTCTCCGGGACTACAAGAGACCCAGTACTTC	CASSSPGLQETQYF
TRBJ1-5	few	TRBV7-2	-	TGTGCCAGCAGCTTTTGGGGGGGGCCCCAGCATTTT	CASSFWGGPQHF
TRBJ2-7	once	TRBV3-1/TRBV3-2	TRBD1	TGTGCCAGCAGACTGGACAGGGGGTCCTACGAGCAGTACTTC	CASRLDRGSYEQYF
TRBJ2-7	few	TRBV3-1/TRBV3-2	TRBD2	TGTGCCAGCAGCCAAGTCGGTGGGACTAGCGGGGGCAACGAGCAGTACTTC	CASSQVGGTSGGNEQYF
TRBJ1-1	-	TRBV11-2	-	TGTGCCAGCAGCGCGATGGAGGGCGTCCTTGGTGCTTTCTTT	CASSAMEGVLGAFF
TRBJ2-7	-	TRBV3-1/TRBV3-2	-	TGTGCCAGCAGCCAAGGGTACAGGGAACCCTACGAGCAGTACTTC	CASSQGYREPYEQYF
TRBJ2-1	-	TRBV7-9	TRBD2	TGTGCCAGCAGCCCATTGGTAGCGGGGCTAAACAATGAGCAGTTCTTC	CASSPLVAGLNNEQFF